These T cell receptor beta chains were read from a single sample in a study of human T cells and chemical hapten exposure. TCRdb reanalysed the RACE reads using MiXCR and keeps one entry per CDR3 protein. Of 40,000 to 50,000 distinct CDR3 sequences listed, around 12% are singletons. The source material was whole blood, sampled in connection with sensitization to the hapten diphenylcyclopropenone (DPC). The receptors were gathered from a woman between 25 and 40 years old with alopecia areata. Some clones in this sample may be carry-over from other donors' samples. CDR3s include the opening cysteine and the closing phenylalanine or tryptophan. A D gene is named only where the DNA matches it firmly. Where a row states a size, it is once, few, many or the class of an expanded clone; other rows omit it.

size	V	length	J	D	DNA	CDR3
few	TRBV6-6	15	TRBJ1-3	NA	TGTGCCAGCAGTTTTACCGGGTCCTCTGGAAACACCATATATTTT	CASSFTGSSGNTIYF
NA	TRBV5-4	11	TRBJ2-7	NA	TGTGCCAGCAGCTTGGGTATCGAGCAGTACTTC	CASSLGIEQYF
NA	TRBV21-1	16	TRBJ2-7	NA	TGTGCCAGCAGCATCCGACCTGGAATGACGGAATACGAGCAGTACTTC	CASSIRPGMTEYEQYF
NA	TRBV7-2	15	TRBJ2-1	NA	TGTGCCAGCAGCCCCGCCGGGAGTTCCTACAATGAGCAGTTCTTC	CASSPAGSSYNEQFF
NA	TRBV28	15	TRBJ1-2	NA	TGTGCCAGCAGTTCCCTGGCGGACCCTAACTATGGCTACACCTTC	CASSSLADPNYGYTF
NA	TRBV7-9	12	TRBJ1-1	TRBD1	TGTGCCAGCAGCTTATCAGACAGGGGAGCTTTCTTT	CASSLSDRGAFF
many	TRBV28	17	TRBJ2-3	TRBD2	TGTGCCAGCAGTATTCAAACTAGCGACCGTCATCCAGATACGCAGTATTTT	CASSIQTSDRHPDTQYF
many	TRBV27	13	TRBJ1-1	NA	TGTGCCAGCAGTTGGGTAAGGGGGTCTGAAGCTTTCTTT	CASSWVRGSEAFF
few	TRBV20-1	16	TRBJ2-5	TRBD2	TGCAGTGCTAGAGATGCGGATAGCGGGAGTTTTGAGACCCAGTACTTC	CSARDADSGSFETQYF
few	TRBV28	14	TRBJ2-7	NA	TGTGCCAGCAGTTCGGCCGTCTCGAGGGGCGAGCAGTACTTC	CASSSAVSRGEQYF
few	TRBV7-2	14	TRBJ2-5	NA	TGTGCCAGCAGCTTAGGGCCGGTCCGTGAGACCCAGTACTTC	CASSLGPVRETQYF
few	TRBV19	13	TRBJ1-5	NA	TGTGCCAGTAGTATCCACGGTGCGGAGCCCCAGCATTTT	CASSIHGAEPQHF
few	TRBV28	18	TRBJ1-1	TRBD1	TGTGCCAGCAGTCTACCAGAGGGGGCGCTAAGCGGAAGGGCTGAAGCTTTCTTT	CASSLPEGALSGRAEAFF
few	TRBV5-5	15	TRBJ2-7	NA	TGTGCCAGCAGCTTGGTAACCTCTGCAGGGGACGAGCAGTACTTC	CASSLVTSAGDEQYF
NA	TRBV20-1	14	TRBJ1-6	NA	TGCAGTGCTAGAGATCAGGGGTCTAATTCACCCCTCCACTTT	CSARDQGSNSPLHF
NA	TRBV20-1	11	TRBJ2-3	NA	TGCAGTGCTCTTTCCACAGATACGCAGTATTTT	CSALSTDTQYF
NA	TRBV7-2	15	TRBJ2-5	NA	TGTGCCAGCAGCTTAGTTGCACAGGTTCAAGAGACCCAGTACTTC	CASSLVAQVQETQYF
many	TRBV11-2	13	TRBJ2-7	NA	TGTGCCAGCAGCCACATGGGGGGCTACGAGCAGTACTTC	CASSHMGGYEQYF
many	TRBV29-1	11	TRBJ2-1	NA	TGCAGCGTTGTCAGCCTGGAGACTCGGTTCTTC	CSVVSLETRFF
few	TRBV7-8	15	TRBJ1-3	NA	TGTGCCAGCAGCCCAGGGACAACGCCTGGAAACACCATATATTTT	CASSPGTTPGNTIYF
few	TRBV20-1	12	TRBJ1-1	TRBD1	TGCAGTGCTCCGGGACAGGGAACTGAAGCTTTCTTT	CSAPGQGTEAFF
many	TRBV18	18	TRBJ1-5	NA	TGTGCCAGCTCAAAAGGGGAACAGGGCGAATATAGCAATCAGCCCCAGCATTTT	CASSKGEQGEYSNQPQHF
medium-sized	TRBV20-1	16	TRBJ1-1	TRBD1	TGCAGTGCTAGAGATTTCCGTAGACAGGGGGCGACTGAAGCTTTCTTT	CSARDFRRQGATEAFF
many	TRBV28	19	TRBJ2-7	NA	TGTGCCAGCAGTTTATTATACTTTGTTGGTCGACCCCAGACCTACGAGCAGTACTTC	CASSLLYFVGRPQTYEQYF
NA	TRBV4-2	16	TRBJ2-7	NA	TGTGCCAGCAGCCAAGATCCAAGTCTACCGGTCTACGAGCAGTACTTC	CASSQDPSLPVYEQYF
NA	TRBV7-2	15	TRBJ2-1	NA	TGTGCCAGCAGCTTTAATCGGGGGACCTACAATGAGCAGTTCTTC	CASSFNRGTYNEQFF
few	TRBV18	14	TRBJ2-6	NA	TGTGCCAGCTCACTCATAGCTGGGGCCAACGTCCTGACTTTC	CASSLIAGANVLTF